These 11 T cell receptor beta chains were all obtained from the same sample, sequenced in a study of shared clonotypes between healthy human individuals. The repertoire was sequenced with immunoSEQ multiplex PCR; TCRdb's copy has only in-frame clones and lacks some. The sample comprises about 700,000 clones, just over 90% of which are singletons, and approximately 25% rests with the top ten. Naive CD8 cells lacked CD45RO, underwent positive selection for CCR7 and left out terminally differentiated effector memory CD45RA+ cells. Sample: naive CD8+ T cells sorted from blood. The receptor source for this set is a man younger than 45 in good health.

The CDR3 nucleotides read TGTGCCAGCAGCAAAAGAACCCCCCTAACAGGGACTGGAAACACCATATATTTT. It codes for CASSKRTPLTGTGNTIYF. This sequence joins TRBV21-1 and TRBJ1-3; the table's D call, TRBD1, was not checked against the DNA. TRBV21-1 is flagged as a pseudogene. The CDR3 loop spans 18 amino acids.

V is TRBV30 and J is TRBJ2-5, with D uncertain. The V gene's germline CDR1 is GTSNPN and CDR2 SVGIG (reference sequence). The CDR3 is made up of 14 amino acids. Trimming left V 0 bases short and J 3 bases short, with 11 bases between. This chain's CDR3 is CAWSVGQAEETQYF. In nucleotides, the CDR3 is TGTGCCTGGAGTGTAGGGCAGGCGGAAGAGACCCAGTACTTC.

V and J are TRBV5-6 and TRBJ1-5, with TRBD1 matching 7 bases. The CDR3 length is 14 residues. J was trimmed by 2 bases and V by 4 bases; bases with no gene match: 3. In germline, CDR1 is SGHDT, CDR2 YYEEEE. CDR3 nucleotides: TGTGCCAGCAGCGTTCAGGGGGGCAATCAGCCCCAGCATTTT. The encoded protein is CASSVQGGNQPQHF.

J is TRBJ2-7 and V is TRBV4-1; tentative D call: TRBD1 (6 bases). Trimming cost V 3 bases and J 0 bases, with 12 bases left between them. Germline V lookup: CDR1 MGHRA, CDR2 YSYEKL. CDR3 size: 15 residues. DNA of the CDR3: TGCGCCAGCAGCCAGTTGACAGGATTCTCCTACGAGCAGTACTTC. It encodes CASSQLTGFSYEQYF.

The V and J genes are TRBV5-5 and TRBJ1-4; 9 positions agree with TRBD1. There are 14 residues in the CDR3. With 3 bases clipped from V and 5 bases from J, the junction kept 2 bases outside the gene matches. Germline V lookup: CDR1 SGHKS, CDR2 YYEKEE (reference sequence). The CDR3 DNA reads TGTGCCAGCAGCTATGGGACAGGGAATGAAAAACTGTTTTTT. Amino acid sequence: CASSYGTGNEKLFF.

The chain joins TRBV2 to TRBJ2-5; tentative D call: TRBD2 (5 bases). Germline V lookup: CDR1 SNHLY, CDR2 FYNNEI. The CDR3 spans 15 residues. V gave up 6 bases and J gave up 2 bases, with 16 bases separating them. CDR3 sequence reads: CASRGVVLGQETQYF. CDR3 nucleotides: TGTGCCAGCAGGGGAGTCGTTCTGGGGCAAGAGACCCAGTACTTC. Variable domain in full (rest from reference TRBV2 and TRBJ2-5): EPEVTQTPSHQVTQMGQEVILRCVPISNHLYFYWYRQILGQKVEFLVSFYNNEISEKSEIFDDQFSVERPDGSNFTLKIRSTKLEDSAMYFCASRGVVLGQETQYFGPGTRLLVL.

This clone has only one observation. The chain joins TRBV5-1 to TRBJ1-1, with D unclear. Trimming removed 5 bases at V and 4 bases at J, with 9 bases between. In germline, CDR1 is SGHRS, CDR2 YFSETQ. This CDR3 is 12 amino acids long. The CDR3 reads CASSSTATEAFF. The CDR3 nucleotides read TGCGCCAGCAGTAGCACAGCCACTGAAGCTTTCTTT.

J is TRBJ2-5 and V is TRBV15, with D possibly TRBD2 on 5 matching bases. V lost 3 bases and J 2 bases, leaving 13 bases between the germline ends. This CDR3 has 15 amino acids. Germline-derived CDR1 and CDR2 are LNHNV and YYDKDF (reference sequence). This CDR3 is CATSRREPLQETQYF. The CDR3 nucleotides are TGTGCCACCAGCAGGAGGGAACCGCTTCAAGAGACCCAGTACTTC. Combining the CDR3 with reference TRBV15 and TRBJ2-5 gives the whole variable domain DAMVIQNPRYQVTQFGKPVTLSCSQTLNHNVMYWYQQKSSQAPKLLFHYYDKDFNNEADTPDNFQSRRPNTSFCFLDIRSPGLGDTAMYLCATSRREPLQETQYFGPGTRLLVL.

The genes are TRBV28 and TRBJ2-7; 9 positions agree with TRBD1. With V trimmed by 3 bases and J by 0 bases, 6 bases remained unmatched. Germline values: CDR1 MDHEN, CDR2 SYDVKM. CDR3 length: 16 residues. This chain's CDR3 is CASSFYWGQGSYEQYF. CDR3 nucleotide sequence: TGTGCCAGCAGTTTTTATTGGGGACAGGGCTCCTACGAGCAGTACTTC.

This chain links TRBV5-4 with TRBJ2-2; 7 bases match TRBD1. This CDR3 is built from 14 residues. Trimming at V came to 5 bases and at J to 2 bases, leaving 3 bases not matched to a gene. Germline V gene lookup returns CDR1 SGHNT and CDR2 YYREEE (reference sequence). In nucleotides, the CDR3 is TGTGCCAGCAGTGAGGGGGCAAACACCGGGGAGCTGTTTTTT. It is translated as CASSEGANTGELFF.

This chain's CDR3 is CSVAWQGVYEAFF. In nucleotides, the CDR3 is TGCAGCGTTGCATGGCAGGGGGTGTATGAAGCTTTCTTT. V gene TRBV29-1 combines with J gene TRBJ1-1; 7 nucleotides line up with TRBD1. Germline trimming cut 4 bases from V and 7 bases from J; bases unmatched to any gene: 9. The germline CDR1 and CDR2 sequences are SQVTM and ANQGSEA. This CDR3 is built from 13 residues.